These T cell receptor beta chains were read from a single sample in a study of blood T cell repertoires in COVID-19. The table came from immunoSEQ multiplex PCR; TCRdb's copy has only in-frame clones and leaves some out. The profile shows about 410,000 clones, roughly 88% of them singletons. The specimen sequenced was peripheral blood. The receptors come from a woman younger than 45 with active or convalescent COVID-19. CDR3s include the opening cysteine and the closing phenylalanine or tryptophan. Clone size, where shown, is once, few, many, or a class for clones that have expanded.

v_gene: TRBV9
j_gene: TRBJ1-2
abundance: -
CDR3aa: CASSVVGTGSYGYTF

v_gene: TRBV2
j_gene: TRBJ2-3
abundance: -
CDR3aa: CASTRRATDTQYF

v_gene: TRBV3-1/TRBV3-2
j_gene: TRBJ2-1
abundance: few
CDR3aa: CASSPETGFPYNEQFF

v_gene: TRBV6-1
j_gene: TRBJ1-6
abundance: -
CDR3aa: CASSEAGRSPLHF

v_gene: TRBV4-1
j_gene: TRBJ1-3
abundance: -
CDR3aa: CASSPWDSSGNTIYF

v_gene: TRBV19
j_gene: TRBJ2-5
abundance: -
CDR3aa: CASSATQGSSETQYF

v_gene: TRBV4-1
j_gene: TRBJ1-1
abundance: -
CDR3aa: CASSHGDRGRSTEAFF

v_gene: TRBV21-1
j_gene: TRBJ1-1
abundance: -
CDR3aa: CASREQQTNTEAFF

v_gene: TRBV6-5
j_gene: TRBJ1-6
abundance: -
CDR3aa: CASKERSSYNSPLHF

v_gene: TRBV13
j_gene: TRBJ1-4
abundance: -
CDR3aa: CASSLNRVKSLTNEKLFF

v_gene: TRBV2
j_gene: TRBJ1-3
abundance: -
CDR3aa: CASNFGLAPGNTIYF

v_gene: TRBV9
j_gene: TRBJ1-3
abundance: few
CDR3aa: CASRPGGSSGNTIYF

v_gene: TRBV7-2
j_gene: TRBJ2-7
abundance: -
CDR3aa: CASSWGETYEQYF

v_gene: TRBV7-9
j_gene: TRBJ1-2
abundance: few
CDR3aa: CASSSGTGGIWDGYTF

v_gene: TRBV4-1
j_gene: TRBJ2-1
abundance: -
CDR3aa: CASSPRGGAYNEQFF

v_gene: TRBV19
j_gene: TRBJ1-5
abundance: -
CDR3aa: CASSGGTGTGNWQPQHF

v_gene: TRBV14
j_gene: TRBJ2-1
abundance: few
CDR3aa: CASSQDRVLSYNEQFF

v_gene: TRBV6-5
j_gene: TRBJ1-1
abundance: -
CDR3aa: CASSWGLLSPEAFF

v_gene: TRBV6-2/TRBV6-3
j_gene: TRBJ1-2
abundance: -
CDR3aa: CASSYGGFGYGYTF

v_gene: TRBV27
j_gene: TRBJ1-2
abundance: -
CDR3aa: CASRAGVAGYTF

v_gene: TRBV5-1
j_gene: TRBJ2-2
abundance: -
CDR3aa: CASSLVGVGFASTGTGELFF

v_gene: TRBV27
j_gene: TRBJ1-6
abundance: -
CDR3aa: CASSKALNPSPLHF

v_gene: TRBV5-5
j_gene: TRBJ1-4
abundance: -
CDR3aa: CASSLAIMRNEKLFF

v_gene: TRBV7-9
j_gene: TRBJ1-1
abundance: few
CDR3aa: CASSLDLGGSTEAFF

v_gene: TRBV18
j_gene: TRBJ1-3
abundance: -
CDR3aa: CASSNDRASGNTIYF

v_gene: TRBV19
j_gene: TRBJ1-2
abundance: -
CDR3aa: CASSLEGTAGYTF

v_gene: TRBV3-1/TRBV3-2
j_gene: TRBJ2-1
abundance: -
CDR3aa: CASSPVAGGRNEQFF

v_gene: TRBV2
j_gene: TRBJ1-1
abundance: -
CDR3aa: CASNPTGEAFF